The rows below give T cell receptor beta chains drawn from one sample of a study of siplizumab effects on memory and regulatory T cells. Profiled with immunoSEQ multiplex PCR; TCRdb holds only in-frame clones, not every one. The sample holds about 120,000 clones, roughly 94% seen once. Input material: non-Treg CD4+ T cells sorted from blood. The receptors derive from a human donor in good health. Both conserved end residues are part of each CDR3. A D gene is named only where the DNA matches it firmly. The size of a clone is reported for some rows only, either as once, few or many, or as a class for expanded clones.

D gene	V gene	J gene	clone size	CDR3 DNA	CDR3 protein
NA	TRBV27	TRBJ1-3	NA	TGTGCCATCCGAAAGGGGGGACTCCTCTCTGGAAACACCATATATTTT	CAIRKGGLLSGNTIYF
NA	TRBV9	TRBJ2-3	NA	TGTGCCAGCTCTCGTTTGGGGACTCGACCAGATACGCAGTATTTT	CASSRLGTRPDTQYF
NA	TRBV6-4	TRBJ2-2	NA	TGTGCCAGCAGTGACTCACCCGGGGAGCTGTTTTTT	CASSDSPGELFF
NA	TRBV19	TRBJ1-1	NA	TGTGCCAGTAGACCCAGGGAAGGGTCTGAAGCTTTCTTT	CASRPREGSEAFF
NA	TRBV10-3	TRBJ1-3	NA	TGTGCCACCGGCCAACCTGAGAGCTCTGGAAACACCATATATTTT	CATGQPESSGNTIYF
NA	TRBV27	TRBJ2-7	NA	TGTGCCAGCAGCCCCGGGACCGTGGATTTTCTTGGGTACGAGCAGTACTTC	CASSPGTVDFLGYEQYF
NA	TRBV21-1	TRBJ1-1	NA	TGTGCCAGCAGCACTTCTCGACAGGAGGGAGCTTTCTTT	CASSTSRQEGAFF
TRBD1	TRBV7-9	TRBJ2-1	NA	TGTGCCAGCAGCCCGGACAGGGGAATATCCTACAATGAGCAGTTCTTC	CASSPDRGISYNEQFF
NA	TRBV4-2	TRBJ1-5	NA	TGTGCCAGCAGCCAAGATCAGACAGTTAGCAATCAGCCCCAGCATTTT	CASSQDQTVSNQPQHF
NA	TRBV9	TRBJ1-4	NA	TGTGCCAGCAGCTCGATGTTTGGAGAGATAAATGAAAAACTGTTTTTT	CASSSMFGEINEKLFF
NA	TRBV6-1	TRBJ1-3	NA	TGTGCCAGCAGCGACAGACTGATGGGAGATGTTTTT	CASSDRLMGDVF
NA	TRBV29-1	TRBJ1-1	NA	TGCAGCGTTCTCAGGGTAGGGACTGAAGCTTTCTTT	CSVLRVGTEAFF
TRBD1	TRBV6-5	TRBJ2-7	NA	TGTGCCAGCAGTCTCAGGACAGGGGCCTACGAGCAGTACTTC	CASSLRTGAYEQYF
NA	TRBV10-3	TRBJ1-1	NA	TGTGCCATCAGTGAGTCCCAGGGCGGGGTGGTGAACACTGAAGCTTTCTTT	CAISESQGGVVNTEAFF
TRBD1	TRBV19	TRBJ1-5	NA	TGTGCCAGTAGGGATACAGGGGGAATCGTGGCCCAGCATTTT	CASRDTGGIVAQHF
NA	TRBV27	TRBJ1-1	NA	TGTGCCAGCAGTTTGCTCGGGAACACTGAAGCTTTCTTT	CASSLLGNTEAFF
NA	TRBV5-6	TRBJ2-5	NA	TGTGCCAGCAGCTTGAGGGGCGGGGAGACCCAGTACTTC	CASSLRGGETQYF
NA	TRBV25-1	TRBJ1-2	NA	TGTGCCAGCAGTACCGGGACCGCGGCGACATCTAACTATGGCTACACCTTC	CASSTGTAATSNYGYTF
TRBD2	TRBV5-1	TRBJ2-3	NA	TGCGCCAGCAGCTTACCGGGACTAGCACAAGATACGCAGTATTTT	CASSLPGLAQDTQYF
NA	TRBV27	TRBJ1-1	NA	TGTGCCAGCAGTTCGCGTAATGGAAGGAGTTATGCTTTCTTT	CASSSRNGRSYAFF
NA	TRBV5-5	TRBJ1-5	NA	TGTGCCAGCAGCTCGGGAATGGGGACCTATCAGCCCCAGCATTTT	CASSSGMGTYQPQHF
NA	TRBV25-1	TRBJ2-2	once	TGTGCCAGCAGTGACTGGGGGTACACCGGGGAGCTGTTTTTT	CASSDWGYTGELFF
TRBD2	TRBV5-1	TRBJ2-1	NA	TGCGCCAGCAGCGCGCAGACTAGCGGTCTCGGTAATGAGCAGTTCTTC	CASSAQTSGLGNEQFF
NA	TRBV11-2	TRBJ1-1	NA	TGTGCCAGCAGCTTAGGGAGCGGGGGGATGCCTGAAGCTTTCTTT	CASSLGSGGMPEAFF
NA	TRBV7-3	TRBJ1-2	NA	TGTGCCAGCAGCCCAGGGTGGGGGCATGGCTACACCTTC	CASSPGWGHGYTF
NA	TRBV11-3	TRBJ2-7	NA	TGTGCCAGCAGCCTACGGGAGTTTTCCGCCGAGCAGTACTTC	CASSLREFSAEQYF
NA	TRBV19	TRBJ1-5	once	TGTGCCAGTAGTACGACGGTTAGTAGCAATCAGCCCCAGCATTTT	CASSTTVSSNQPQHF
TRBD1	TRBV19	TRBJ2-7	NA	TGTGCCAGTGAACCTCGGGGACAGGGAACCTACGAGCAGTACTTC	CASEPRGQGTYEQYF
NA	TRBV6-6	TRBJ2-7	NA	TGTGCCAGCAGTTACTCGAGGACGGGAGCCTACGAGCAGTACTTC	CASSYSRTGAYEQYF
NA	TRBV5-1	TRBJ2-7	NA	TGCGCCAGCAGTACAGCCGTATCCTACGAGCAGTACTTC	CASSTAVSYEQYF
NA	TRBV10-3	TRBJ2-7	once	TGTGCCATCAGTGACGGTCAGCCCTACGAGCAGTACTTC	CAISDGQPYEQYF
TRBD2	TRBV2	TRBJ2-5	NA	TGTGCCAGCAGTCGGGGGGGAGGTGGCCAAGAGACCCAGTACTTC	CASSRGGGGQETQYF
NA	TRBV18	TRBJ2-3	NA	TGTGCCAGCTCACCCCCCGGGATCGGTACAGATACGCAGTATTTT	CASSPPGIGTDTQYF
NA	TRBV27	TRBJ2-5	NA	TGTGCCAGCAGTCCGGGTCAATCTCGCCAGTACTTC	CASSPGQSRQYF